This T cell receptor (beta chain) is drawn from a study of cytomegalovirus exposure and HLA in healthy donors (dated by TCRdb to about 2017). At the level of the whole study: In an earlier analysis of 587 of the donors, 276 Gb of sequence data and 117 million unique TCR beta sequences from some 170 million T cells were reported. HLA typing covered class I and class II loci at four-digit resolution. All discovery cohort repertoires had been generated using a single sequencing platform. The genetic ancestry cluster associated with self-reported Caucasian donors included 80% to 90% of the approximately 410 genotyped donors. The study profiled the T cell repertoires of under 850 subjects by immunosequencing and related them to cytomegalovirus serostatus. In an earlier analysis of roughly 580 of the donors, high-throughput TCR beta sequencing was used to judge whether each TCR beta V gene segment behaved as functional or pseudogenic. The study was designed to test whether signatures of past pathogen exposure could be identified by cataloging public T cell receptors. About 310 gigabases of sequencing data and tens of millions of unique TCR sequences were included in an early release covering over 600 HLA-typed donors. To predict cytomegalovirus infection status, the study combined high-throughput TCR immunosequencing, statistical association of individual TCRs with disease status, and machine learning. Four to six DR-DQ haplotypes were handled as single units for association and clustering, since linkage in the cohort was strong. Donor age, sex, ethnicity and CMV serostatus were collected together with the repertoire data. In a later analysis, previously published TCR beta repertoires from 550 to 750 donors were re-analyzed and high-resolution HLA genotyping was added so that TCR occurrence patterns could be studied. In a later genetic analysis, genome-wide SNP genotypes for about three fifths of the 666 donors were used, and that subset was treated as a discovery cohort. Along with the roughly 610-subject first cohort, a separate validation cohort of over 90 different subjects was used. Typing coverage differed by locus: A, B, C, DRB1 and DQB1 were typed in about 620-640 donors, DQA1 in around 500, DPA1 in around 610, and DPB1 in around 490. Among about 400 genotyped donors of the cohort, an average of around 250,000 unique TCR beta nucleotide sequences was sequenced per donor, of which about 20% were non-productive. In the later analysis, no new phenotypic data were used to find candidate immune exposures; instead, reliance was placed on TCR beta sequences and their occurrence across donors.

The cohort comprised around 700 healthy bone marrow donors. At the time of sampling, all cohort members were nominally healthy, though unrecorded immune exposures were likely present. The donor tested CMV seropositive and was one of the 289 seropositive cohort members. A peripheral blood sample was provided by each donor, and peripheral blood mononuclear cells were used for TCR beta sequencing. The Qiagen DNeasy Blood Extraction Kit was used to extract genomic DNA from the blood cell samples. Measured from the cysteine to the phenylalanine, the CDR3 is 15 residues long. The retained sequence is limited to the CDR3, 45 bases, with the frame set at the first base. CDR1 MDHEN and CDR2 SYDVKM are derived from the germline V gene. Unmatched junction bases come to 9, with V trimmed by 3 bases and J by 11 bases. The library relied on the immunoSEQ multiplex PCR assay. For the multiplex PCR, a mixture combining 60 forward primers for TCR Vbeta segments and 13 reverse primers for TCR Jbeta segments was used. Amplification of the CDR3 region of rearranged TCR beta genes was performed with a multiplex PCR assay on genomic DNA. On the Illumina HiSeq System, the amplified TCR beta libraries were sequenced as 87-base-pair reads. Processing in the source paper ran as follows. In a later analysis, tens of millions of unique TCR beta chains were counted across the roughly 610 repertoires, and about 9.9 million of these chains were shared by at least two donors. A nearest-neighbor algorithm error-corrected the raw reads and collapsed the reads into unique sequences, merging closely related sequences to remove PCR and sequencing errors. CDR3 sequences were aligned to IMGT reference sequences to assign V, D and J gene segments. For a sequence to be retained, at least a six-nucleotide match to both a V gene segment and a J gene segment was required. Rearrangements were classified as productive when the CDR3 lacked stop codons and remained in frame with V and J, and all other rearrangements were classified as non-productive. CDR3 was defined according to IMGT convention as the region running from the second conserved V-encoded cysteine to the conserved J-encoded phenylalanine. In an earlier analysis of 500 to 650 of the donors, sequences lacking an unambiguous match to a single V gene segment were excluded. An earlier analysis of 587 of the donors classified V segments as functional when productive rearrangements were above 56.7% and as segregating when the standard deviation between donors was above 5%. A statistical classification framework was built to diagnose cytomegalovirus status from the catalog of TCR beta chain sequences. In a later analysis, TCR nucleotide sequences were compared against IMGT/GENE-DB human TR gene sequences so that V and J genes could be assigned. In a later analysis, CDR3 sequences and most-parsimonious VDJ recombination scenarios were assigned using the TCRdist pipeline. In a later analysis, each TCR beta chain was defined by its CDR3 amino acid sequence together with its V-gene family, and reads lacking a unique V-gene family were excluded. To address suspected cross-contamination and a sequencing artifact, a later analysis removed some 620 highly shared, low-generation-probability nucleotide sequences. For each public chain, a later analysis derived a clonal expansion index from normalized ranks of inferred template counts within each repertoire. Generation probabilities in a later analysis came from a VDJ recombination model fitted to out-of-frame rearrangements, and those results were checked against IGoR. A later analysis scored TCR-TCR, TCR-HLA and TCR-CMV co-occurrence with hypergeometric tests, applying a repertoire-size bias correction to TCR pairs. In a later analysis, false discovery rates were estimated by permuting HLA or CMV assignments 20 times. In a later analysis, co-occurring TCRs were grouped using DBSCAN, with TCRdist sequence similarity added in when clustering inside HLA-allele-positive subsets. Repertoires with fewer than 30,000 or more than 120,000 public chains were left out of co-occurrence clustering, as were a few repertoires with anomalous nucleotide sharing. TCRdb took over this immuneACCESS table, retaining in-frame rearrangements with V and J assigned. Such tables are incomplete; in checked studies, under half of the missing clones stem from an unresolved V gene, and the remainder is unexplained. From that table come the V and J calls and clone size; the DNA was used to work out D and trimming. The sample records 150,000 to 200,000 clones, 73% of which are singletons. Of the sample, about 4.9% is held by the ten largest clones.

Overall results and qualifications from the work: Only TCR beta chains were sequenced in this cohort, and the absence of alpha or paired-chain data limited detectable features. A total of about 150 TCR beta chains were listed by the study as associated with cytomegalovirus. Cytomegalovirus status was reported to be diagnosed by the classifier with high specificity and sensitivity in both the original and validation cohorts. Linkage disequilibrium might explain the correlated functional status among segregating V segments, but an unknown experimental factor could not be ruled out. The earlier analysis of 587 of the donors excluded over 15 rarely observed V segments, including chromosome 9 orphons, because counts were too low. HLA typing was unavailable for some donors at each locus, so association tests used only the typed subset. In a later analysis, around 17,000 TCR beta sequences were associated with specific HLA alleles at a false discovery rate of 0.05. In vitro tests confirmed that three of the cytomegalovirus-associated TCR beta chains recognize cytomegalovirus antigens. The only immune exposure information available for the cohort was CMV serostatus. Some IMGT-functional V segments, including TRBV6-2 and TRBV6-3, could not be distinguished by the 87-base-pair reads and were therefore excluded. V-gene and J-gene trimming of TCR beta chains was associated with a missense DCLRE1C variant in a later genetic analysis, and the association was replicated in an independent cohort. In a later analysis, HLA-associated TCR beta chains were found to be more clonally expanded and to have lower generation probabilities than equally common non-associated chains. The authors suggested that the approach could potentially be extended to other disease states and immunological phenotypes. Roughly uniform sequencing depth across donors was assumed in presence/absence analyses, although this assumption may not hold. A later genetic analysis reported fewer N-insertions in productive TCRs among donors in an Asian-associated ancestry cluster than the roughly 700-donor mean. Across donors, most TCR sequences were observed very rarely, whereas some public TCRs were present in many individuals. In an earlier analysis of over 550 of the donors, most TCR beta V segments were observed in productive rearrangements about 87% or about 30% of the time, broadly matching IMGT annotations. The sequencing pipeline was judged likely to have produced a cluster of highly shared sequence variants as a technical artifact. A further reported finding was that TCR beta sequences accurately predicted the HLA-A and HLA-B alleles for most subjects in the first cohort. A later analysis found that most CMV-associated TCR beta chains appeared HLA-restricted, with HLA associations seemingly driven largely by CMV exposure. A later analysis found that TCR association rates varied across HLA loci, with DRB1 alleles showing the most associated TCRs and HLA-C alleles the fewest. When HLA alleles, especially DR and DQ, strongly co-occurred, attributing TCR associations to individual alleles was difficult. A later analysis reported that several top co-occurrence clusters appeared linked to parvovirus B19, influenza, CMV and Epstein-Barr virus.

Concerning this clone itself: Its antigen has not been determined. No per-base quality is available; no much larger clone lies one base away.

The chain employs TRBV28 and TRBJ1-6; the central 8 bases match TRBD1. Sequencing was done on a sample of PBMCs. The TCR comes from a woman between 18 and 29 years old in good health and CMV-seropositive. Here the CDR3 is given as CASSLDGQGRTPLHF. The DNA reads as follows: TGTGCCAGCAGTTTGGATGGACAGGGTAGGACACCCCTCCACTTT.